One sample yielded the 25 T cell receptor beta chains listed below, sequenced in a study of long-term antiretroviral therapy in people with HIV. An immunoSEQ assay, version v3.0, was performed at survey level. Sequencing used immunoSEQ multiplex PCR; TCRdb keeps in-frame clones, though not all of them. The repertoire holds around 28,000 clones, with 86% as singletons. The sample was unsorted PBMCs, taken 0.8 years after starting antiretroviral therapy. These TCRs come from a woman aged 30 to 39 with HIV.

The genes are TRBV6-5 and TRBJ1-1; 9 nucleotides match TRBD1. The CDR3 loop spans 15 amino acids. The germline gives CDR1 MNHEY, CDR2 SVGAGI. Trimming removed 0 bases from V and 5 bases from J; junction bases left unmatched: 4. CDR3 region: CASSYSRTGETEAFF. CDR3 coding DNA: TGTGCCAGCAGTTACTCAAGGACAGGGGAAACTGAAGCTTTCTTT.

The chain is built from TRBV2 and TRBJ1-1; a weak D match, TRBD1 (6 bases). The V gene's germline CDR1 is SNHLY and CDR2 FYNNEI. The CDR3 runs to 14 residues. V was clipped by 10 bases and J by 0 bases, with 15 bases between them. For the CDR3, the DNA is TGTGCCACAAGTGGACAGTACATGAACACTGAAGCTTTCTTT. Amino acid sequence: CATSGQYMNTEAFF.

CDR3 sequence: CASSLHPGTGWETQYF. For the CDR3, the DNA is TGCGCCAGCAGCTTACACCCCGGGACAGGGTGGGAGACCCAGTACTTC. This chain connects TRBV5-1 to TRBJ2-5, with 9 bases aligning to TRBD1. The CDR3 covers 16 residues. Looked up from germline, CDR1 is SGHRS and CDR2 is YFSETQ. V lost 2 bases and J lost 5; bases outside the gene matches: 10. The entire variable domain, with the rest obtained from reference TRBV5-1 and TRBJ2-5, is as follows: KAGVTQTPRYLIKTRGQQVTLSCSPISGHRSVSWYQQTPGQGLQFLFEYFSETQRNKGNFPGRFSGRQFSNSRSEMNVSTLELGDSALYLCASSLHPGTGWETQYFGPGTRLLVL.

In DNA, the CDR3 is TGTGCCAGCTACGGGACAGGGAATGAAAAACTGTTTTTT. Encoded protein: CASYGTGNEKLFF. This rearrangement joins TRBV18 to TRBJ1-4; 9 nucleotides match TRBD1. Germline values: CDR1 KGHSH, CDR2 LQKENI. V trimming: 7 bases; J trimming: 5 bases; junction bases outside the gene matches: 2. There are 13 residues in the CDR3.

The chain uses TRBV15 and TRBJ1-5; 7 positions match TRBD1. In germline, CDR1 is LNHNV, CDR2 YYDKDF (reference sequence). The V and J ends lost 0 bases and 7 bases, in that order; junction bases with no gene match: 6. The CDR3 covers 15 residues. This CDR3 reads CATSRDRGSWQPQHF. The DNA of the CDR3 is TGTGCCACCAGCAGAGACAGGGGGTCGTGGCAGCCCCAGCATTTT.

The chain is built from TRBV25-1 and TRBJ2-2, with a possible D match to TRBD2 (6 bases). The germline CDR1 and CDR2 sequences are MGHDK and SYGVNS. V shed 5 bases and J shed 1 base, with 17 bases lying between them. The CDR3 runs 17 residues. CDR3 DNA: TGTGCCAGCAGTACCCCTCTAGGAGCGGGGAACACCGGGGAGCTGTTTTTT. As protein: CASSTPLGAGNTGELFF.

This clone came up once. V and J are TRBV2 and TRBJ1-1, with a possible D match to TRBD1 (5 bases). The CDR3 spans 13 residues. With 3 bases removed from V and 1 base from J, the gap between germline ends came to 6 bases. Germline-derived CDR1 and CDR2 are SNHLY and FYNNEI. The CDR3 DNA reads as TGTGCCAGCAGTGACGGGGGGAACACTGAAGCTTTCTTT. Translated: CASSDGGNTEAFF. Full variable domain (outside the CDR3, taken from reference TRBV2 and TRBJ1-1): EPEVTQTPSHQVTQMGQEVILRCVPISNHLYFYWYRQILGQKVEFLVSFYNNEISEKSEIFDDQFSVERPDGSNFTLKIRSTKLEDSAMYFCASSDGGNTEAFFGQGTRLTVV.

The gene calls are TRBV7-2 and TRBJ2-2, with D tentatively TRBD1 or TRBD2 (5 bases each). Trimming took off 1 base at V and 0 bases at J, with 6 bases between the two ends. The CDR3 spans 15 residues. In germline, CDR1 is SGHTA, CDR2 FQGNSA. The CDR3 sequence is CASSLGGSNTGELFF. In DNA form, the CDR3 reads TGTGCCAGCAGCTTAGGGGGGTCGAACACCGGGGAGCTGTTTTTT. The full variable domain, its missing parts supplied by reference TRBV7-2 and TRBJ2-2, is GAGVSQSPSNKVTEKGKDVELRCDPISGHTALYWYRQSLGQGLEFLIYFQGNSAPDKSGLPSDRFSAERTGGSVSTLTIQRTQQEDSAVYLCASSLGGSNTGELFFGEGSRLTVL.

The CDR3 nucleotides read TGTGCCAGCAGCTTACCAGGGGTGGGAACTGAAGCTTTCTTT. Protein sequence: CASSLPGVGTEAFF. This chain connects TRBV7-3 to TRBJ1-1; a possible D gene is TRBD1 (6 bases). CDR3 length: 14 residues. Germline CDR1 reads SGHTA; CDR2 reads FQGTGA. The V and J ends lost 2 bases and 5 bases respectively, with 12 bases between them. Combining the CDR3 with reference TRBV7-3 and TRBJ1-1 gives the whole variable domain GAGVSQTPSNKVTEKGKYVELRCDPISGHTALYWYRQSLGQGPEFLIYFQGTGAADDSGLPNDRFFAVRPEGSVSTLKIQRTERGDSAVYLCASSLPGVGTEAFFGQGTRLTVV.

This clone has a handful of counts. The V gene is TRBV10-1, the J gene TRBJ2-7, with 8 bases that match TRBD1. This CDR3 is built from 13 residues. Germline assignment: CDR1 WNHNN and CDR2 SYGVQD (reference sequence). J lost 4 bases, V lost 9 bases, and 8 bases had no gene match. CDR3 coding DNA: TGCGCCAGTAGTCCGGGACAGGTTTACGAGCAGTACTTC. It yields the protein CASSPGQVYEQYF.

This clone came up a few times. The chain couples TRBV5-5 to TRBJ1-1; D is uncertain. Germline loops: CDR1 SGHKS, CDR2 YYEKEE (reference sequence). V was shortened by 3 bases and J by 4 bases, with 10 bases between the two germline ends. CDR3 length: 13 amino acids. The CDR3 protein is CASSSGVGTEAFF. CDR3 bases: TGTGCCAGCAGCTCCGGGGTAGGCACTGAAGCTTTCTTT.

The J gene is TRBJ1-3, the V gene TRBV2; weak D call: TRBD1 (5 bases). V lost 2 bases, J lost 0 bases, and 11 bases lay in between. This CDR3 contains 16 residues. CDR1 is SNHLY, CDR2 FYNNEI, per germline. Written as DNA, the CDR3 is TGTGCCAGCAGTGAAAGAGGGACGAACTCTGGAAACACCATATATTTT. It codes for CASSERGTNSGNTIYF.

The rearrangement links TRBV7-9 to TRBJ1-1, with D possibly matching TRBD1 (5 bases). Trimming removed 3 bases from V and 3 bases from J, with 11 bases in between. CDR1 is SEHNR, CDR2 FQNEAQ, per germline (reference sequence). This CDR3 has 14 residues. The CDR3 region has the DNA TGTGCCAGCAGCTTCGAAGGGACTTACACTGAAGCTTTCTTT. Amino acids: CASSFEGTYTEAFF. Variable domain in full (rest from reference TRBV7-9 and TRBJ1-1): DTGVSQNPRHKITKRGQNVTFRCDPISEHNRLYWYRQTLGQGPEFLTYFQNEAQLEKSRLLSDRFSAERPKGSFSTLEIQRTEQGDSAMYLCASSFEGTYTEAFFGQGTRLTVV.

The chain carries TRBV5-1 and TRBJ1-2, with D maybe TRBD1 (6 bases). CDR1 is SGHRS, CDR2 YFSETQ, per germline. The CDR3 consists of 12 residues. Trimming shortened V by 0 bases and J by 8 bases, and 8 bases separated the two germline ends. CDR3 sequence: CASSLVGGGYTF. Here the CDR3 DNA reads TGCGCCAGCAGCTTGGTAGGGGGAGGCTACACCTTC.

The chain recombines TRBV7-8 with TRBJ1-1; 7 bases are a match to TRBD1. The CDR3 has 15 residues. V lost 5 bases to trimming and J lost 1 base; unmatched junction nucleotides: 7. CDR1 and CDR2 (germline): SGHVS, FQNEAQ. DNA for the CDR3: TGTGCCAGCAGCCCAGGGGACAGCGGGAACACTGAAGCTTTCTTT. It yields the protein CASSPGDSGNTEAFF. Full variable domain (remainder filled in from reference TRBV7-8 and TRBJ1-1): GAGVSQSPRYKVAKRGQDVALRCDPISGHVSLFWYQQALGQGPEFLTYFQNEAQLDKSGLPSDRFFAERPEGSVSTLKIQRTQQEDSAVYLCASSPGDSGNTEAFFGQGTRLTVV.

The chain joins TRBV4-1 to TRBJ1-2, with D possibly matching TRBD1 (5 bases). The germline gives CDR1 MGHRA, CDR2 YSYEKL. V was trimmed by 2 bases and J by 0 bases, leaving 10 bases between them. CDR3 size: 15 residues. Written as DNA, the CDR3 is TGCGCCAGCAGCCAACTTATGACAGCTAACTATGGCTACACCTTC. Its translation is CASSQLMTANYGYTF.

This chain links TRBV19 with TRBJ1-5; 12 nucleotides line up with TRBD1. CDR1 is LNHDA, CDR2 SQIVND, per germline (reference sequence). Germline trimming cut 5 bases from V and 0 bases from J; bases unmatched to any gene: 8. The CDR3 is made up of 18 amino acids. CDR3 residues: CASSLSRDRGLSNQPQHF. The CDR3 DNA sequence: TGTGCCAGTAGTTTGTCCCGGGACAGGGGGCTTAGCAATCAGCCCCAGCATTTT.

This clone was seen a handful of times. The V call is TRBV5-1, the J call TRBJ2-5; D may be TRBD1 or TRBD2 (5 bases each). The germline V gene has CDR1 SGHRS and CDR2 YFSETQ. Trimming took 4 bases from V and 1 from J, leaving 11 bases between them. The CDR3 is 14 amino acids. As DNA, the CDR3 is TGCGCCAGCAGCAGAATAGGGACCCAAGAGACCCAGTACTTC. Its translation is CASSRIGTQETQYF.

V gene TRBV28 combines with J gene TRBJ1-2; perhaps TRBD1 as D (6 bases). The CDR3 is 12 amino acids. V gave up 8 bases and J gave up 4 bases, with 11 bases separating them. The germline V gene has CDR1 MDHEN and CDR2 SYDVKM. The CDR3 DNA reads TGTGCCAGCGGAGACAGGAGCTATGGCTACACCTTC. This encodes CASGDRSYGYTF.

The chain links TRBV10-2 to TRBJ1-1, with D hard to call. The CDR3 runs to 8 residues. Trimming removed 10 bases at V and 7 bases at J, with 4 bases between. Germline lookup yields CDR1 WSHSY and CDR2 SAAADI. The CDR3 loop reads CATNEAFF. DNA of the CDR3: TGCGCCACCAATGAAGCTTTCTTT.

The chain couples TRBV18 to TRBJ2-5; D perhaps matches TRBD1 (6 bases). From germline, CDR1 is KGHSH and CDR2 LQKENI. The V end was cut by 4 bases, the J end by 3 bases, with 18 bases between. The CDR3 is 16 amino acids. CDR3 in DNA: TGTGCCAGCTCACGCCTCCCAGGGGTAGGGGAAGAGACCCAGTACTTC. It is translated as CASSRLPGVGEETQYF.

This clone was detected a few times. This sequence joins TRBV4-1 and TRBJ1-3; possible D gene TRBD1, 5 bases. Between the trimmed V and J ends, which lost 6 bases and 8 bases, there was a span of 23 bases. This CDR3 is 16 amino acids long. In germline, CDR1 is MGHRA, CDR2 YSYEKL. CDR3 loop: CASRLGGGLQRDTIYF. The DNA of the CDR3 is TGCGCCAGCAGGCTCGGCGGGGGTTTGCAGAGGGACACCATATATTTT.

The chain combines TRBV5-1 with TRBJ2-3, with TRBD2 as a possible D gene (5 bases). Germline assignment: CDR1 SGHRS and CDR2 YFSETQ. CDR3 length: 16 amino acids. Trimming removed 4 bases from V and 0 bases from J, with 15 bases in between. The CDR3: CASSREGLPSTDTQYF. CDR3 in DNA: TGCGCCAGCAGCCGCGAGGGCTTACCTAGCACAGATACGCAGTATTTT.

This sequence joins TRBV7-3 and TRBJ1-2; 8 bases align to TRBD1. The CDR3 runs to 16 residues. With 5 bases clipped from V and 6 bases from J, the junction kept 14 bases outside the gene matches. Germline V gene lookup returns CDR1 SGHTA and CDR2 FQGTGA. CDR3 loop: CASSRTGTGSLDGYTF. CDR3 in DNA: TGTGCCAGCAGCAGAACCGGGACAGGCAGTCTCGATGGCTACACCTTC. Full variable domain (missing parts from reference TRBV7-3 and TRBJ1-2): GAGVSQTPSNKVTEKGKYVELRCDPISGHTALYWYRQSLGQGPEFLIYFQGTGAADDSGLPNDRFFAVRPEGSVSTLKIQRTERGDSAVYLCASSRTGTGSLDGYTFGSGTRLTVV.

This clone was seen a few times. At one end, the junction sequence differs from germline, possibly due to a read error. This sequence joins TRBV19 and TRBJ1-6; D ambiguous. Per the germline V gene, CDR1 is LNHDA and CDR2 is SQIVND (reference sequence). The CDR3 runs to 13 residues. The CDR3 protein is CASSKNYNSPLHF. The DNA for the CDR3 is TGTGCCAGTAGTAAGAATTATAACTCACCCCTCCACTTT.